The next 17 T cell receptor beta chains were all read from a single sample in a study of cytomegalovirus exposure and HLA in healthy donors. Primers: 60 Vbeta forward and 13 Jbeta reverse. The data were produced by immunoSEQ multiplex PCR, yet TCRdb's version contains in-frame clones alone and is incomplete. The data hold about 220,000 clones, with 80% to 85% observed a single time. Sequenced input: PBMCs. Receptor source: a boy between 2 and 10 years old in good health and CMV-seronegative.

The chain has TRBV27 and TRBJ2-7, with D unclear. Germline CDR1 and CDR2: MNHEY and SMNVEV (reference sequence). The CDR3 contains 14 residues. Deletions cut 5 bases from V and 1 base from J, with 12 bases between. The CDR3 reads CASSPEVGSYEQYF. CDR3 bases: TGTGCCAGCAGTCCTGAGGTAGGATCCTACGAGCAGTACTTC.

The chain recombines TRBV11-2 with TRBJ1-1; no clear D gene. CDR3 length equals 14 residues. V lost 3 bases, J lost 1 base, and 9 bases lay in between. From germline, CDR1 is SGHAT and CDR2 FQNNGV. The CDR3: CASSFRGRNTEAFF. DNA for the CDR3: TGTGCCAGCAGCTTCCGAGGGAGGAACACTGAAGCTTTCTTT.

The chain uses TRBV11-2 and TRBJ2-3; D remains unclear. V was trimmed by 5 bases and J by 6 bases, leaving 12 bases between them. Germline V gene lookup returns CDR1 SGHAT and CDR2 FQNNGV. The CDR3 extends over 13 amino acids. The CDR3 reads CASSRDSFDTQYF. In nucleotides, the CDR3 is TGTGCCAGCAGCCGAGACTCGTTCGATACGCAGTATTTT.

The CDR3, as DNA: TGTGCCAGCAGCGTAGCGGGGGGAGGGTATGGCTACACCTTC. This sequence encodes CASSVAGGGYGYTF. V gene TRBV9 combines with J gene TRBJ1-2; weak D call: TRBD1 (5 bases). Trimming took 0 bases from V and 5 from J, leaving 11 bases between them. The CDR3 is 14 amino acids. Looked up from germline, CDR1 is SGDLS and CDR2 is YYNGEE.

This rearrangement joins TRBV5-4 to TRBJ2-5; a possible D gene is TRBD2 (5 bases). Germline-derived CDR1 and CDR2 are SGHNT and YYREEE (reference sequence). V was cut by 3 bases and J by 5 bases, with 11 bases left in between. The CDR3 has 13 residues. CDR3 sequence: CASSSRGYETQYF. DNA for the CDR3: TGTGCCAGCAGCTCCCGGGGATATGAGACCCAGTACTTC.

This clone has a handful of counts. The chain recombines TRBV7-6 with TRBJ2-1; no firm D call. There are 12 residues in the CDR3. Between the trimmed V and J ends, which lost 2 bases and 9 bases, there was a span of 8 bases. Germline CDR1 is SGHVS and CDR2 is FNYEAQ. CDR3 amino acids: CASSLSKTEQFF. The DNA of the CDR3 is TGTGCCAGCAGCTTATCTAAAACTGAGCAGTTCTTC.

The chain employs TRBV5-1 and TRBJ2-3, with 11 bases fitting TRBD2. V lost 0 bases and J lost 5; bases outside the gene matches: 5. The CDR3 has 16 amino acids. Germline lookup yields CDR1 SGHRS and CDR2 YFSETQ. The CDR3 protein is CASSLELAGEVDTQYF. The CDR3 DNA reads TGCGCCAGCAGCTTGGAACTAGCGGGAGAGGTAGATACGCAGTATTTT. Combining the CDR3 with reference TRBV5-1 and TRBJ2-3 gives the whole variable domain KAGVTQTPRYLIKTRGQQVTLSCSPISGHRSVSWYQQTPGQGLQFLFEYFSETQRNKGNFPGRFSGRQFSNSRSEMNVSTLELGDSALYLCASSLELAGEVDTQYFGPGTRLTVL.

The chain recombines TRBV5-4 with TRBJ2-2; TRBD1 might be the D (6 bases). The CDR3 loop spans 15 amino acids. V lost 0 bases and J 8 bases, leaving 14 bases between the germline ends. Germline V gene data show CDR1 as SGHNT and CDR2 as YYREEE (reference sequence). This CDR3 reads CASSLDLFGTGELFF. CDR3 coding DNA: TGTGCCAGCAGCTTGGACCTCTTTGGGACAGGGGAGCTGTTTTTT. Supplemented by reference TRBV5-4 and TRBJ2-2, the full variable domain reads ETGVTQSPTHLIKTRGQQVTLRCSSQSGHNTVSWYQQALGQGPQFIFQYYREEENGRGNFPPRFSGLQFPNYSSELNVNALELDDSALYLCASSLDLFGTGELFFGEGSRLTVL.

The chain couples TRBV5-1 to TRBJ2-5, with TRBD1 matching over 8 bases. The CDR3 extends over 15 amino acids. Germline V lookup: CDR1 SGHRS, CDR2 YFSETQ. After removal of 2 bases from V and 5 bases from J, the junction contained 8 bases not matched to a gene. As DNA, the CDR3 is TGCGCCAGCAGCTTTACCGGGACAGGCGCGGAGACCCAGTACTTC. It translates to CASSFTGTGAETQYF.

For the CDR3, the DNA is TGTGCCACCACGGACAGGGTAGGAGAAAAACTGTTTTTT. Encoded protein: CATTDRVGEKLFF. V and J are TRBV6-6 and TRBJ1-4; TRBD1 agrees at 8 bases. This CDR3 region has 13 residues. In germline, CDR1 is MNHNY, CDR2 SVGAGI (reference sequence). The V and J ends lost 10 bases and 8 bases, in that order; junction bases with no gene match: 9.

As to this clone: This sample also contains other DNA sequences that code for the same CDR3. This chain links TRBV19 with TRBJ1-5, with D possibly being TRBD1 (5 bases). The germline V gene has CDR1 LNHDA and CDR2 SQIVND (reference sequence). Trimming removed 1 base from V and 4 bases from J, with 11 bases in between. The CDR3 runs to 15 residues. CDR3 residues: CASSIGQGGNQPQHF. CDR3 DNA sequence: TGTGCCAGTAGTATAGGCCAGGGAGGGAATCAGCCCCAGCATTTT.

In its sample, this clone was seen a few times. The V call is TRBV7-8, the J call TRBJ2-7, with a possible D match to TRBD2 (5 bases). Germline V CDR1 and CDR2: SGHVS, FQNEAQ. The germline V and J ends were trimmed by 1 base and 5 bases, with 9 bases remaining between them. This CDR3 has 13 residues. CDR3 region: CASSLVRVDEQYF. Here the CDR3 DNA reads TGTGCCAGCAGCTTAGTGAGGGTCGACGAGCAGTACTTC.

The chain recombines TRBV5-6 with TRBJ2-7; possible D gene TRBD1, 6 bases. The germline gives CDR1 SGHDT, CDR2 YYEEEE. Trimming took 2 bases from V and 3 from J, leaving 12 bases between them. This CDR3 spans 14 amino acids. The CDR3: CASSFGTNHYEQYF. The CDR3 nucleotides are TGTGCCAGCAGCTTTGGGACAAACCACTACGAGCAGTACTTC.

DNA of the CDR3: TGCGCCAGCAGGTCGAGTAACACTGAAGCTTTCTTT. Protein product: CASRSSNTEAFF. This chain uses TRBV5-1 with TRBJ1-1, with no clear D. V was cut by 5 bases and J by 2 bases, with 7 bases left in between. The CDR3 loop spans 12 amino acids. Germline V gene sequence: CDR1 SGHRS, CDR2 YFSETQ.

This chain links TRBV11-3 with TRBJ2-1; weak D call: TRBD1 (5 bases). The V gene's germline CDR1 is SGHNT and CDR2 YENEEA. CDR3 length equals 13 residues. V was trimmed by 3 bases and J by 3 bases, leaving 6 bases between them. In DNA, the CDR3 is TGTGCCAGCAGCTTCGACAGCTACAATGAGCAGTTCTTC. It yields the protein CASSFDSYNEQFF.

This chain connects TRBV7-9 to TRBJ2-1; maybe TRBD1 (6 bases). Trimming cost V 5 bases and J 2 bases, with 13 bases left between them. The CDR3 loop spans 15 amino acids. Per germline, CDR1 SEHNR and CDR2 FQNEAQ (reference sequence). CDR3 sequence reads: CASSPYQGTYNEQFF. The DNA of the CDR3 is TGTGCCAGCAGCCCTTACCAGGGGACCTACAATGAGCAGTTCTTC.

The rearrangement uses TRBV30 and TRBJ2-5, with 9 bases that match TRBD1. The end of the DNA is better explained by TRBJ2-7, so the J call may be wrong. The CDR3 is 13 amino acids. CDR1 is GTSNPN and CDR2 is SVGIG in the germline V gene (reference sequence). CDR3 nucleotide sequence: TGTGCCTGGAGTAGGGGGACAGGGAACGAGCAGTACTTC. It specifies CAWSRGTGNEQYF.